This entry describes one T cell receptor beta chain. Its antigen is currently not known. No base quality values were provided; no much bigger clone lies one nucleotide off. This sample was taken from a study of OX40 agonist ivuxolimab in advanced cancers. Describing the broader study: Ivuxolimab was an agonistic, fully human IgG2 monoclonal antibody directed against OX40 (CD134), a costimulatory receptor. Intravenous ivuxolimab was administered to patients every 2 weeks at six dose levels: 0.01, 0.1, 0.3, 1.5, 3 and 10 mg/kg. Of the roughly 52 patients in dose escalation, 19 had hepatocellular carcinoma, some 15 had melanoma, 9 had renal cell carcinoma and 9 had head and neck cancer. In the dose-escalation cohort, approximately 82% of patients were male, and the mean age was roughly 56 years with a range of about 20 to 80. Patients were allowed to have had prior anti-PD-1, anti-PD-L1 or anti-CTLA-4 therapy, and 30% to 50% of the dose-escalation patients had previously received checkpoint inhibitors. Partial responses occurred in three dose-escalation patients: two with cutaneous melanoma and one with hepatocellular carcinoma. The purpose of peripheral TCRbeta sequencing was to test whether ivuxolimab changed TCR sequence diversity and led to clonal T-cell expansion. The monotherapy dose-escalation portion (N = 52 patients) of the phase I ivuxolimab trial is reported in the paper.

The trial excluded patients who had a history of autoimmune disease or were on systemic immunosuppression. Peripheral blood for TCR sequencing was collected from all dose cohorts at baseline, on cycle 4 day 1, and on cycle 7 day 1. The samples were drawn from a first-in-human, open-label, multicenter phase I dose-escalation trial of ivuxolimab. Adults with locally advanced or metastatic head and neck squamous cell, hepatocellular, melanoma or renal cell carcinoma were enrolled in the trial. Before TCR sequencing, CD4+ T cells and CD8+ T cells from peripheral blood were sorted into separate populations. Genomic DNA was isolated from the sorted cells so that the TCRbeta CDR3 region could be sequenced. TCRbeta CDR3 regions were sequenced using the immunoSEQ Assay. In TCRdb, the immuneACCESS table is reduced to in-frame sequences with V and J assigned. These tables do not hold every clone; where another copy was compared, an unresolved V gene accounts for under half, and the others remain unexplained. The sample profile shows 50,000 to 70,000 clones; 83% of them were found once. The top ten clones comprise about 3% of the sample.

Unmatched junction bases come to 8, with V trimmed by 5 bases and J by 3 bases. The CDR3, cysteine through phenylalanine, is 15 amino acids long. Just CDR3 DNA is preserved here, 45 bases in frame from base 1. CDR1 SGHTA and CDR2 FQGTGA were looked up in the germline V gene. Points the paper makes about the study in general: At doses of 0.1 to 3.0 mg/kg, clonal expansion of both CD4+ and CD8+ blood T cells was observed from baseline to week 6. The antigen specificity of the clonally expanded peripheral T cells was not determined. Low levels of normalized T-cell clonal expansion were also seen in some nonresponding patients. After ivuxolimab, CD8+ T cells had more expanded clones than CD4+ T cells on average. Partial responders in the 0.1-3.0 mg/kg groups had among the lowest normalized peripheral clonal expansion, especially among CD8+ T cells.

The chain joins TRBV7-3 to TRBJ1-1; TRBD1 aligns with 8 central bases. The input for sequencing was CD4+ or CD8+ T cells sorted from blood, taken in a trial of the OX40 agonist ivuxolimab. The receptor comes from an adult with an advanced solid tumor such as melanoma, head and neck, liver or kidney cancer. The CDR3 region has the sequence CASSPGGRTHTEAFF. The nucleotide sequence is TGTGCCAGCAGCCCAGGGGGCAGGACACACACTGAAGCTTTCTTT.